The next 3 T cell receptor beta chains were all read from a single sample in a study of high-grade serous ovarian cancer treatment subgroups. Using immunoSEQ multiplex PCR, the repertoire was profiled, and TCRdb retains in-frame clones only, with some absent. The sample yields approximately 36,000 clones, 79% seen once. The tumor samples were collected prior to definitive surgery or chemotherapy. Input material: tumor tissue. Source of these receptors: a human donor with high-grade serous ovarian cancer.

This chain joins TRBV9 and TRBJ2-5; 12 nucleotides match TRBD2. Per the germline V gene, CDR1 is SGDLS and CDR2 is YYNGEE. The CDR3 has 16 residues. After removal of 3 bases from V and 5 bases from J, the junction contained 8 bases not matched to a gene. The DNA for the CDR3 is TGTGCCAGCAGCGAGGGCGGACTAGCGGGAAGGGAGACCCAGTACTTC. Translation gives CASSEGGLAGRETQYF.

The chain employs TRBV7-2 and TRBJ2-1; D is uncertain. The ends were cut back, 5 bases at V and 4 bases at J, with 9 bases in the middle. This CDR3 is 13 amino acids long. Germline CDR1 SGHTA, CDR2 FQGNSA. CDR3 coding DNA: TGTGCCAGCAGCCCTGAGGTGTACAATGAGCAGTTCTTC. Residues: CASSPEVYNEQFF.

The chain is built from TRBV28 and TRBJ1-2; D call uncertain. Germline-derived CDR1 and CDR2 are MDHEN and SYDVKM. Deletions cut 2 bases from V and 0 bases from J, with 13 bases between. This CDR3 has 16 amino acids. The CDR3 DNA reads TGTGCCAGCAGTTTAAGGGAGGGCCCGCCTAACTATGGCTACACCTTC. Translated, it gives CASSLREGPPNYGYTF.